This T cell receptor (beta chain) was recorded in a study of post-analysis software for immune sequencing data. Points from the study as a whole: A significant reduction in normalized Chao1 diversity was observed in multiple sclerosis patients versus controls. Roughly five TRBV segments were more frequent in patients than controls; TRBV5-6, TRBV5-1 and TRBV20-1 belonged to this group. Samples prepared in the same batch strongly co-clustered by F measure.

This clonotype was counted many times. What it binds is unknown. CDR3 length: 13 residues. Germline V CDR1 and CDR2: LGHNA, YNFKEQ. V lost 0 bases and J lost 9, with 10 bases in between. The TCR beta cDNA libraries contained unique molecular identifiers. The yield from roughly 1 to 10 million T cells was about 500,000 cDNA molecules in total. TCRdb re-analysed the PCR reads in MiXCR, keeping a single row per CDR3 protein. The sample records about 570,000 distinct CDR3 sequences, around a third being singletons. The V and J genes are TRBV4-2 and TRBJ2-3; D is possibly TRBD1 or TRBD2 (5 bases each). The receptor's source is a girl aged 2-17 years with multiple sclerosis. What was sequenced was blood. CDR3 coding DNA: TGTGCCAGCAGCCAAGATAGAGGGGACACGCAGTATTTT. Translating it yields CASSQDRGDTQYF.